This paragraph covers one T cell receptor (beta chain) sequence. No antigen is known for it. The CDR3 extends over 14 amino acids. V lost 3 bases and J 2 bases, leaving 9 bases between the germline ends. Looked up from germline, CDR1 is MNHEY and CDR2 is SMNVEV (reference sequence). The sample belongs to a study of T-cell reconstitution after alpha-beta-depleted transplantation in children. Overall study findings and caveats: In patients about two months after transplant, alpha-beta T cells reportedly arose from several hundred expanded graft clones. Newly produced T cells mostly provided counts and TCRbeta diversity after one year, as hyperexpanded clones declined. Recipient T cells and thymic progenitors that survived were the source of the high TCRbeta diversity seen at day 60 in some patients.

The TCRbeta library incorporated unique molecular identifiers. TCRdb redid the calling of the PCR reads with MiXCR, one entry per CDR3 protein. The data contain 780,000 or so distinct CDR3 sequences, around 15% of them seen just once; the ten biggest clones take up around 5.3%. The receptor comes from a male patient between 5 and 17 years old who had a stem cell transplant for acute lymphoblastic leukemia, so the T cells may come from the graft donor. The material was PBMCs, mostly from graft donor cells, obtained 360 days after TCRalphabeta/CD19-depleted stem cell transplant. This sequence joins TRBV27 and TRBJ2-3; D gene uncertain. The CDR3: CASSFGIYTDTQYF. CDR3 in DNA: TGTGCCAGCAGTTTCGGCATTTACACAGATACGCAGTATTTT.